The TCR beta chain under discussion was sequenced for a study of human T cells and chemical hapten exposure (dated by TCRdb to the early 2020s). Concerning the study at large: For sensitization, 2% DPC in acetone was applied to a roughly 2 cm by roughly 2 cm area of upper inner arm skin. Patch testing on the upper back used Finn chambers containing 0.01% DPC, with scoring done after 6 days according to International Contact Dermatitis Research Group standards. Throughout the study period of approximately 23 weeks, patients also received therapeutic DPC doses to the scalp every week. In alopecia patients, the study followed how the peripheral blood TCR repertoire changed in vivo over primary and secondary sensitization to diphenylcyclopropenone (DPC), a hapten. Twenty-nine alopecia patients provided blood for TCR sequencing at one to four time points (pre-sensitization, 2, 6 and 24 weeks). Alopecia areata with under or over 50% scalp involvement, alopecia totalis and alopecia universalis were represented in the patient cohort, which was mostly female. Blood samples were taken from patients before sensitization (week 0) and at 2, 6 and about 24 weeks after DPC sensitization. Libraries were combined into a pool for sequencing, and differences in TCR yield between samples came mainly from small differences in library volumes within the pool. What the work shows at the level of the full study, not this receptor alone: Expanded TCRs formed significantly more large CDR3 similarity clusters than pre-sensitization or healthy control sets, consistent with antigen-driven responses. DPC sensitization did not change the number of TCRs with a frequency above 1 in 1000, and there was no evidence of changes in global repertoire structure. Repeated subsampling changed both the strength of the expansion versus patch-test correlation and the threshold at which the correlation became significant. Patch test score was positively correlated with the number of PT1 expanded TCRs, with significance at thresholds 8, 16 and 32 but not at 4. Because every patient had alopecia, a presumed autoimmune disease, the patients' immune response might differ from that of healthy individuals.

Libraries were made using RACE. Data came from a NextSeq 500. Library preparation attached unique molecular identifiers to individual cDNA molecules for quantitative, reproducible TCR counting. From each blood RNA sample, both TCR alpha and TCR beta chains were sequenced. Regarding the original processing steps: The median number of TCRs per sample was some 100,000, ranging from roughly 23,224 to 690,600. The Decombinator software suite was used to annotate the V, J and CDR3 of the TCR reads. To make PS versus PT1 abundance plots, every sample was subsampled to the same number of TCRs (28,000). TCRs were defined as expanded if absent before sensitization and observed at least eight times at the 2-week time point. The raw public reads went through TCRdb reprocessing: fastp at Q25, MiXCR clone calling, in-frame beta chains kept. Identical CDR3 proteins give one entry, which carries the most common genes and DNA. TCRdb assigned the V and J calls; the authors' analysis was not used. For this sample there are some 97,000 distinct CDR3 sequences; about 28% appear just once. Together, the top ten hold around 10% of the sample.

Read against the paper, the sample's time point label means: patch test 3, about 24 weeks after DPC sensitization. What the treatment or condition label conveys for this sample: therapeutic diphenylcyclopropenone sensitization with weekly scalp DPC. At every patch-test visit, the blood draw took place before the patch test was put on. To be eligible, patients had to be aged 18 to 70, diagnosed with alopecia and judged suitable for DPC therapy, while pregnant patients were excluded. Total RNA was extracted from unfractionated whole blood that had been collected in Tempus Blood RNA tubes. V trim: 0 bases; J trim: 6 bases; unmatched bases: 8. Including the terminal cysteine and phenylalanine, the CDR3 comprises 16 residues. Left in the record is the CDR3 DNA by itself, 48 bases read in frame from the first base. Notes on this clonotype: Its recognized antigen is unknown. No much larger clone is present one base from it, and per-base qualities are unavailable.

The receptor's source is a man in his forties or fifties with alopecia areata. Some clones in this sample may be carry-over from other donors' samples. The sample in question was whole blood, obtained in connection with sensitization to the hapten diphenylcyclopropenone (DPC). The chain was built from TRBV12-3 or TRBV12-4 and TRBJ2-7, and TRBD1 matches 10 of the central bases. The CDR3 in this case is CASSLAPGQGRFEQYF. Here is the DNA: TGTGCCAGCAGTTTAGCGCCGGGACAGGGGCGCTTCGAGCAGTACTTC.